Described below is a single T cell receptor beta chain sequence and its context. The CDR3 spans 15 residues. CDR1 is MNHEY and CDR2 is SVGAGI in the germline V gene. TRB was amplified from approximately 250 ng of peripheral blood genomic DNA per sample. One tube held mixed TRB-A and TRB-B primer pools for touch-down PCR. After re-calling the multiplex PCR reads, TCRdb lists one entry per CDR3 protein, DNA absent. This listing includes approximately 15,000 distinct CDR3 sequences. The data originate from a study of T cell clusters in autoimmune cytopenias. In addition, the sample was reused for a study of T cell repertoires in aging, cancer and after chemotherapy. That study adds: Over several months to years, re-sampled healthy donor repertoires clearly shared clones.

V usage is TRBV6-5 and J usage is TRBJ2-7. The clonotype originates from a human donor in good health. Sequencing was carried out using peripheral blood. CDR3 region: CASSYRAGGTYEQYF.